This entry is about one TCR beta chain. Its antigen is not known. Germline V CDR1 and CDR2: SGHRS, YFSETQ. V lost 7 bases to trimming and J lost 7 bases; unmatched junction nucleotides: 11. CDR3 length: 15 residues. This sample is drawn from a study of shared clonotypes between healthy human individuals. Study summary: Per-donor plates numbered three CD4 naive, three CD4 memory, two CD8 naive and one CD8 memory.

Findings of the study overall: Among a few donors, roughly 5% of naive CD4 clonotypes were found in common. Non-shared clonotypes had lower generation probabilities than clonotypes shared by all four sorted-subset donors.

Each cell subset's genomic DNA was divided evenly among several immunoSEQ plates. The data were produced by immunoSEQ multiplex PCR, yet TCRdb's version contains in-frame clones alone and is incomplete. The sample includes about 2.4 million clones, more than 85% of them seen just once. The rearrangement uses TRBV5-1 and TRBJ2-3; 11 nucleotides agree with TRBD2. The sequencing input was naive CD4+ T cells from PBMCs. Subset of the sample: CD45RA+ positively selected. The clonotype comes from a man aged 18 to 29 in good health. Some clones in this sample may be carry-over from other donors' samples. The chain's CDR3 is CASCEVAGGPNTQYF. CDR3 bases: TGCGCCAGCTGCGAGGTAGCGGGAGGGCCGAATACGCAGTATTTT.